This T cell receptor (beta chain) was observed in a study of patients and donors after allogeneic stem cell transplantation. Looked up from germline, CDR1 is MNHEY and CDR2 is SVGEGT. The CDR3 covers 17 residues. V was trimmed by 0 bases and J by 0 bases, leaving 12 bases between them. Using its own MiXCR run on the RT-PCR reads, TCRdb lists one record per CDR3 protein. The sample consists of hundreds of thousands of distinct CDR3 sequences, about 14% of them appearing once. The chain uses TRBV6-2 or TRBV6-3 and TRBJ2-1; possible D gene TRBD1, 5 bases. This clonotype was obtained from a human donor who was either an allogeneic HSCT recipient or a stem cell or donor lymphocyte infusion donor (not recorded which). It is not recorded whose cells these are; they may come from a transplant donor. The sample comprised blood, either unsorted or a sorted T cell fraction (not recorded which). The CDR3 sequence: CASSYSKGLSSYNEQFF. The DNA for the CDR3 is TGTGCCAGCAGTTACTCCAAGGGGCTAAGCTCCTACAATGAGCAGTTCTTC.